The present entry profiles one T cell receptor beta chain with its context. In the original workflow: Counts of nucleated cells, estimated from reference gene primer amplification, were obtained. The protocol was immunoSEQ multiplex PCR, while the TCRdb copy is restricted to in-frame clones and leaves out a portion. V, J and clone size derive from that table, while D and trimming were established from the DNA sequence. The sample consists of roughly 300,000 clones, under 90% of them appearing once. Germline assignment: CDR1 GTSNPN and CDR2 SVGIG (reference sequence). V was shortened by 0 bases and J by 6 bases, with 8 bases between the two germline ends. CDR3 length: 13 residues. The sample is drawn from a study of blood T cell repertoires in COVID-19. At the level of the study: There were acute and convalescent COVID-19 samples, and they came from the United States, Italy and Spain. PBMCs, B-cell-depleted T cells, or T cells provided the cDNA or gDNA that made up the material.

This chain links TRBV30 with TRBJ2-2, with D possibly TRBD2 on 5 matching bases. The sequence derives from a woman in her forties or fifties who had recovered from COVID-19. The sample was peripheral blood. The CDR3 protein is CAWSVGGPGELFF. The DNA for the CDR3 is TGTGCCTGGAGTGTAGGAGGCCCCGGGGAGCTGTTTTTT.